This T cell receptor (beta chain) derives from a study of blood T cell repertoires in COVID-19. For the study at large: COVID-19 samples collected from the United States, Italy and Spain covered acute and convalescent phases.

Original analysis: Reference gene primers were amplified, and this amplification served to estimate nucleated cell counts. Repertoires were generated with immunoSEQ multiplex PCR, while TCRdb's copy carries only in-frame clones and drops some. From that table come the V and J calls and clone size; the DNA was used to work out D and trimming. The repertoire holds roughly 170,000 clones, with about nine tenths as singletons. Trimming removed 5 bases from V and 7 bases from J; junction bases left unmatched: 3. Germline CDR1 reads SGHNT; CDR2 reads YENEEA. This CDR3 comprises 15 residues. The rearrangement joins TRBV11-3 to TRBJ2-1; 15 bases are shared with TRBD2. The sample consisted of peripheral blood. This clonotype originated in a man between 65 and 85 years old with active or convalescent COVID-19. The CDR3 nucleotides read TGTGCCAGCAGCACTGGACTAGCGGGGGGGAATGAGCAGTTCTTC. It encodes CASSTGLAGGNEQFF.